This T cell receptor beta chain was identified in a study of shared clonotypes between healthy human individuals. Study information: Each donor had three CD4 naive, three CD4 memory, two CD8 naive and one CD8 memory plate.

Clones were sequenced by immunoSEQ multiplex PCR, and TCRdb holds only the in-frame ones, with some missing. The table records roughly 2,500,000 clones, 80% to 95% of them present only once. This clone was found once. The antigen is undetermined. Study-wide points: Larger richness was generally estimated for naive than memory subsets.

Sequenced: naive CD4+ T cells from PBMCs. Specified subset: CD45RA+ positively selected. This sequence was found in a man aged 18 to 29 in good health. Some clones in this sample may be carry-over from other donors' samples.

The CDR3: CASSRAGQGLYEQFF. As DNA, the CDR3 is TGTGCCAGCAGCAGGGCGGGACAGGGGCTCTATGAGCAGTTCTTC. V is TRBV5-5 and J is TRBJ2-1; 10 bases are shared with TRBD1. Per the germline V gene, CDR1 is SGHKS and CDR2 is YYEKEE (reference sequence). The CDR3 runs to 15 residues. With 4 bases clipped from V and 8 bases from J, the junction kept 9 bases outside the gene matches.